This TCR beta chain derives from a study of cytomegalovirus exposure and HLA in healthy donors. Donors were ostensibly healthy at sampling, although undocumented immune exposures were probable. Study-level results: Under in vitro conditions, a few CMV-associated chains were confirmed as specific for CMV antigens. A later analysis reportedly identified an Asian-associated ancestry cluster as carrying fewer N-insertions than the 666-donor mean. TRBV6-2, TRBV6-3 and other indistinguishable V segments were excluded.

13 Jbeta primers and 60 Vbeta primers were used for the PCR. TCRdb's copy holds only in-frame clones and misses some; the assay was immunoSEQ multiplex PCR. The sample lists approximately 210,000 clones; roughly 78% were seen once. A note on this clone: Antigen specificity is unknown.

This CDR3 has 14 amino acids. V lost 2 bases and J lost 0, with 5 bases in between. Germline lookup yields CDR1 SGHDN and CDR2 FVKESK. The TCR sequence derives from a girl between 10 and 17 years old in good health and CMV-seropositive. The source material was PBMCs. The chain combines TRBV14 with TRBJ2-1; D is unclear. The CDR3 coding sequence is TGTGCCAGCAGCCAAACAGCCTCCTACAATGAGCAGTTCTTC. Protein: CASSQTASYNEQFF.